This note documents a single TCR beta chain sequence. This clonotype was counted only a few times. Its antigen remains undetermined. No base qualities exist here, and no much larger clone lies one base off it. Libraries were prepared through PCR. Instrument on record: Illumina HiSeq 2500. TCR libraries were prepared with molecular barcoding, using unique molecular identifiers to normalize TCRbeta repertoire quantification. The public reads were run again by TCRdb, first through fastp at Q25 and then through MiXCR, and only productive beta chains were kept. Every distinct CDR3 protein forms one entry, paired with its most common genes and DNA. The sample includes a few hundred thousand distinct CDR3 sequences, with roughly 17% observed a single time. Roughly 27% of the sample goes to the ten largest clones. The sample is drawn from a study of T-cell reconstitution after alpha-beta-depleted transplantation in children listed by TCRdb under 2016. Study-wide context: Using TCR repertoire profiling, the study followed T-cell immune reconstitution in a quantitative way in children after TCRalphabeta/CD19-depleted allogeneic hematopoietic cell transplantation.

The treatment or condition label of this sample denotes: allogeneic hematopoietic cell transplantation with graft depleted of TCRalphabeta T cells and CD19 B cells. The children who served as transplant recipients had been given grafts of TCRalphabeta/CD19-depleted allogeneic hematopoietic cells. Paper-wide results and their limitations: Hyperexpanded clone frequencies declined over subsequent months; after one year, T-cell counts and TCRbeta diversity were mostly attributed to newly produced T cells. About two months after transplant, the apparently early recovery of alphabetaT-cell counts reportedly depended on just several hundred clones that had expanded rapidly and came from non-depleted graft cells. In some patients, the high TCRbeta diversity seen at day 60 was put down to recipient T cells and intrathymic progenitors that had survived conditioning.

V is shortened by 2 bases, J by 5 bases, and the region joining them spans 10 bases. From cysteine to phenylalanine, the CDR3 is 13 amino acids long. Only the CDR3 part of the read is kept: 39 bases, read in frame from the first base. The V and J segments used are TRBV12-3 or TRBV12-4 and TRBJ2-7, with the D gene too uncertain to name. Sample: PBMCs, mostly from graft donor cells, taken 360 days after TCRalphabeta/CD19-depleted stem cell transplant. The TCR was taken from a boy in the first two years of life who had a stem cell transplant for Wiskott-Aldrich syndrome, so the T cells may come from the graft donor. The DNA reads as follows: TGTGCCAGCAGTTTAAGACGGGTCGACGAGCAGTACTTC. This gives the protein CASSLRRVDEQYF.